These 30 T cell receptor beta chains came from one sample sequenced in a study of T cell changes during pregnancy in multiple sclerosis. Here immunoSEQ multiplex PCR was the method, and the copy in TCRdb shows in-frame clones only, minus some. This sample has tens of thousands of clones; over 80% occur once, and the top ten carry approximately 0.6%. The sample consisted of CD4+ T cells from peripheral blood mononuclear cells, taken after pregnancy. Receptors were obtained from a female donor with multiple sclerosis, enrolled in a pregnancy study.

The chain links TRBV6-5 to TRBJ1-1, with 7 bases aligning to TRBD1. The V gene end was trimmed by 6 bases and the J gene end by 4 bases; junction bases not matched to a gene: 11. CDR1 MNHEY and CDR2 SVGAGI come from the germline V gene. The CDR3 consists of 15 residues. The CDR3, as DNA: TGTGCCAGCAGGAGACAGGGAGGTGAGATCACTGAAGCTTTCTTT. Amino acid sequence: CASRRQGGEITEAFF.

The gene calls are TRBV5-6 and TRBJ1-1; D is perhaps TRBD1 (5 bases). CDR3 length: 12 amino acids. V was trimmed by 4 bases and J by 10 bases, leaving 14 bases between them. Per the germline V gene, CDR1 is SGHDT and CDR2 is YYEEEE. The CDR3 DNA is TGTGCCAGCAGCCGAATGGGGCGGGGAGCTTTCTTT. This codes for CASSRMGRGAFF. The full variable domain, in which reference TRBV5-6 and TRBJ1-1 provide the parts outside the CDR3, is DAGVTQSPTHLIKTRGQQVTLRCSPKSGHDTVSWYQQALGQGPQFIFQYYEEEERQRGNFPDRFSGHQFPNYSSELNVNALLLGDSALYLCASSRMGRGAFFGQGTRLTVV.

This chain links TRBV7-2 with TRBJ1-2, with a tentative D call TRBD1 (5 bases). The length of the CDR3 is 14 residues. CDR1 is SGHTA and CDR2 is FQGNSA in the germline V gene. Trimming took off 1 base at V and 5 bases at J, with 11 bases between the two ends. As DNA, the CDR3 is TGTGCCAGCAGCTTAGATCCCAGGGCGTATGGCTACACCTTC. Translated, it gives CASSLDPRAYGYTF.

The chain links TRBV19 to TRBJ1-3; 7 positions agree with TRBD1. The CDR3 loop spans 15 amino acids. The germline CDR1 and CDR2 sequences are LNHDA and SQIVND (reference sequence). Unmatched junction bases numbered 7, after V lost 8 bases and J lost 0 bases. CDR3 amino acids: CASVDRPISGNTIYF. CDR3 sequence (DNA): TGTGCCAGTGTGGACAGGCCTATCTCTGGAAACACCATATATTTT. The entire variable domain, with the rest obtained from reference TRBV19 and TRBJ1-3, is as follows: DGGITQSPKYLFRKEGQNVTLSCEQNLNHDAMYWYRQDPGQGLRLIYYSQIVNDFQKGDIAEGYSVSREKKESFPLTVTSAQKNPTAFYLCASVDRPISGNTIYFGEGSWLTVV.

The chain is built from TRBV11-2 and TRBJ2-7; D may be TRBD2 (6 bases). The germline V gene has CDR1 SGHAT and CDR2 FQNNGV. This CDR3 spans 13 amino acids. V gave up 6 bases and J gave up 3 bases, with 12 bases separating them. In DNA form, the CDR3 reads TGTGCCAGCAGGCGTGGACTAAACTACGAGCAGTACTTC. Protein: CASRRGLNYEQYF.

The rearrangement joins TRBV7-2 to TRBJ1-6; no firm D call. The CDR3 loop spans 13 amino acids. Germline loops: CDR1 SGHTA, CDR2 FQGNSA. Trimming took off 6 bases at V and 7 bases at J, with 10 bases between the two ends. The CDR3 coding sequence is TGTGCCAGCAGTCAGACCAGGAATTCACCCCTCCACTTT. Translating gives CASSQTRNSPLHF. Supplemented by reference TRBV7-2 and TRBJ1-6, the full variable domain reads GAGVSQSPSNKVTEKGKDVELRCDPISGHTALYWYRQSLGQGLEFLIYFQGNSAPDKSGLPSDRFSAERTGGSVSTLTIQRTQQEDSAVYLCASSQTRNSPLHFGNGTRLTVT.

V usage is TRBV7-2 and J usage is TRBJ2-2; TRBD2 agrees at 11 bases. The CDR3 has 15 residues. Per germline, CDR1 SGHTA and CDR2 FQGNSA. V shed 10 bases, J shed 6 bases, and the junction held 10 bases outside the gene matches. The DNA of the CDR3 is TGTGCCATCCTGCTTAGCGGGGGGGCCGCCGGGGAGCTGTTTTTT. It yields the protein CAILLSGGAAGELFF.

The J gene is TRBJ1-4, the V gene TRBV18; 8 positions match TRBD1. CDR1 KGHSH and CDR2 LQKENI come from the germline V gene. The CDR3 totals 15 residues. V was pared by 6 bases and J by 2 bases, with 5 bases of the junction left unmatched. Here the CDR3 DNA reads TGTGCCAGCTCTCAGGACAGGGATACTAATGAAAAACTGTTTTTT. Amino acids: CASSQDRDTNEKLFF.

The chain joins TRBV30 to TRBJ2-7; D uncertain. V gave up 5 bases and J gave up 1 base, with 12 bases separating them. The CDR3 runs to 13 residues. Germline CDR1 and CDR2: GTSNPN and SVGIG (reference sequence). Here the CDR3 reads CAWVGPPSYEQYF. The CDR3 DNA sequence: TGTGCCTGGGTGGGCCCGCCTTCCTACGAGCAGTACTTC.

The V gene is TRBV4-1, the J gene TRBJ1-5; TRBD1 matches 10 bases. The V gene end was trimmed by 4 bases and the J gene end by 5 bases; junction bases not matched to a gene: 2. This CDR3 comprises 14 residues. Germline V gives CDR1 MGHRA, CDR2 YSYEKL. CDR3 nucleotide sequence: TGCGCCAGCAGCCTCGGACAGGGGGATCAGCCCCAGCATTTT. Its protein is CASSLGQGDQPQHF.

The gene calls are TRBV9 and TRBJ1-3; unclear D gene. Trimming stripped 0 bases from V and 1 base from J, with 5 bases between. In germline, CDR1 is SGDLS, CDR2 YYNGEE. The CDR3 covers 14 residues. The CDR3 DNA follows: TGTGCCAGCAGCGTAGCGGGTTCTGGAAACACCATATATTTT. It codes for CASSVAGSGNTIYF.

The V gene is TRBV7-3, the J gene TRBJ2-1; perhaps TRBD1 as D (7 bases). The ends were cut back, 5 bases at V and 6 bases at J, with 17 bases in the middle. Germline CDR1 SGHTA, CDR2 FQGTGA. The CDR3 contains 15 residues. As DNA, the CDR3 is TGTGCCAGCAGCCAAGTTGCGGGACAGCTCAATGAGCAGTTCTTC. Protein product: CASSQVAGQLNEQFF.

The rearrangement joins TRBV9 to TRBJ1-1, with D tentatively TRBD1 (6 bases). V lost 6 bases, J lost 4 bases, and 19 bases lay in between. Germline V lookup: CDR1 SGDLS, CDR2 YYNGEE. The CDR3 totals 15 residues. CDR3 region: CASTPHRGAPTEAFF. DNA of the CDR3: TGTGCCAGCACTCCCCATCGGGGGGCGCCCACTGAAGCTTTCTTT. The variable domain in full, completed from reference TRBV9 and TRBJ1-1, reads DSGVTQTPKHLITATGQRVTLRCSPRSGDLSVYWYQQSLDQGLQFLIQYYNGEERAKGNILERFSAQQFPDLHSELNLSSLELGDSALYFCASTPHRGAPTEAFFGQGTRLTVV.

The chain combines TRBV9 with TRBJ2-1; D remains unclear. Germline values: CDR1 SGDLS, CDR2 YYNGEE. The CDR3 has 13 residues. V shed 0 bases and J shed 4 bases, with 5 bases lying between them. The CDR3 loop is CASSVGEYNEQFF. The CDR3 DNA reads TGTGCCAGCAGCGTAGGCGAGTACAATGAGCAGTTCTTC.

This chain joins TRBV27 and TRBJ2-1; 14 bases align to TRBD2. This CDR3 has 18 residues. Germline V gene lookup returns CDR1 MNHEY and CDR2 SMNVEV (reference sequence). J gave up 4 bases and V 6 bases, and 11 bases lay outside the gene matches. The chain's CDR3 is CASRLRVGLAGEYNEQFF. The CDR3 DNA reads TGTGCCAGCAGACTTAGGGTGGGACTAGCGGGGGAGTACAATGAGCAGTTCTTC.

The chain has TRBV7-3 and TRBJ2-5; weak D call: TRBD1 (5 bases). The CDR3 is 15 amino acids. Deletions cut 3 bases from V and 1 base from J, with 12 bases between. Germline CDR1 and CDR2: SGHTA and FQGTGA. The CDR3 sequence is CASSLAGRSQETQYF. The CDR3 nucleotides are TGTGCCAGCAGCTTGGCAGGGCGCAGCCAAGAGACCCAGTACTTC.

The rearrangement joins TRBV7-2 to TRBJ2-7; possible D gene TRBD1, 6 bases. CDR1 is SGHTA and CDR2 is FQGNSA in the germline V gene. The CDR3 runs 15 residues. The V end lost 0 bases, the J end lost 2 bases, and 11 bases lay between the germline ends. CDR3 in amino acids: CASSLAGRGTYEQYF. In nucleotides, the CDR3 is TGTGCCAGCAGCTTAGCGGGCAGGGGCACCTACGAGCAGTACTTC.

This chain uses TRBV18 with TRBJ1-1; D ambiguous. The V end lost 2 bases, the J end lost 1 base, and 11 bases lay between the germline ends. The germline gives CDR1 KGHSH, CDR2 LQKENI. The CDR3 has 15 residues. The CDR3 DNA reads as TGTGCCAGCTCACCAGGCGGCCAGCAGAACACTGAAGCTTTCTTT. Amino acids: CASSPGGQQNTEAFF.

The V and J genes are TRBV5-4 and TRBJ1-1; 12 positions match TRBD1. The CDR3 consists of 19 residues. V was pared by 4 bases and J by 1 base, with 14 bases of the junction left unmatched. Germline values: CDR1 SGHNT, CDR2 YYREEE (reference sequence). CDR3 sequence reads: CASSGRDRGRVMGNTEAFF. The CDR3 DNA sequence: TGTGCCAGCAGCGGCCGGGACAGGGGGCGAGTAATGGGGAACACTGAAGCTTTCTTT.

V usage is TRBV5-5 and J usage is TRBJ1-1; D is possibly TRBD1 (5 bases). Trimming took off 0 bases at V and 8 bases at J, with 14 bases between the two ends. The CDR3 contains 14 residues. CDR1 is SGHKS and CDR2 is YYEKEE in the germline V gene (reference sequence). CDR3 bases: TGTGCCAGCAGCTTGGCCGTGGGGGGTGAGGAAGCTTTCTTT. This encodes CASSLAVGGEEAFF.

The chain uses TRBV18 and TRBJ2-7; 9 bases are shared with TRBD1. V lost 1 base, J lost 3 bases, and 4 bases stayed unmatched. Per the germline V gene, CDR1 is KGHSH and CDR2 is LQKENI. The CDR3 consists of 15 residues. The CDR3 region is CASSPQTGGIYEQYF. CDR3 DNA: TGTGCCAGCTCACCACAGACAGGGGGTATCTACGAGCAGTACTTC.

V is TRBV19 and J is TRBJ2-7; 7 bases are shared with TRBD1. The CDR3 length is 14 residues. Germline CDR1 is LNHDA and CDR2 is SQIVND (reference sequence). The junction had 6 bases not matched to a gene; V was cut back by 3 bases and J by 4 bases. The CDR3 spells CASSIGTENYEQYF. The CDR3 DNA is TGTGCCAGTAGTATTGGGACAGAGAATTACGAGCAGTACTTC.

J is TRBJ2-7 and V is TRBV27; 9 bases match TRBD1. After removal of 6 bases from V and 6 bases from J, the junction contained 6 bases not matched to a gene. CDR3 length equals 13 residues. Germline V gives CDR1 MNHEY, CDR2 SMNVEV (reference sequence). This CDR3 is CASRRDRVSEQYF. The CDR3 nucleotides are TGTGCCAGCAGGCGGGACAGGGTATCCGAGCAGTACTTC.

The chain recombines TRBV7-2 with TRBJ2-7; 9 positions agree with TRBD2. This CDR3 has 16 residues. Germline V gene lookup returns CDR1 SGHTA and CDR2 FQGNSA. The V segment lost 1 base and the J segment 7 bases; nucleotides outside the gene matches: 11. The CDR3 loop reads CASSLVSAGGPGEQYF. The CDR3 DNA is TGTGCCAGCAGCTTAGTTTCGGCGGGGGGGCCGGGGGAGCAGTACTTC.

V is TRBV14 and J is TRBJ1-3, with D possibly being TRBD1 (6 bases). The V end was cut by 2 bases, the J end by 0 bases, with 17 bases between. Germline V gene lookup returns CDR1 SGHDN and CDR2 FVKESK. This CDR3 is built from 18 residues. The CDR3 is CASSQSGRGFYSGNTIYF. In DNA form, the CDR3 reads TGTGCCAGCAGCCAATCGGGCAGGGGCTTCTACTCTGGAAACACCATATATTTT.

The chain joins TRBV5-1 to TRBJ2-3; possible D gene TRBD2, 5 bases. V gave up 0 bases and J gave up 0 bases, with 11 bases separating them. Per the germline V gene, CDR1 is SGHRS and CDR2 is YFSETQ. The CDR3 length is 16 residues. CDR3 residues: CASSLAQRTSTDTQYF. In DNA form, the CDR3 reads TGCGCCAGCAGCTTGGCACAGCGGACTAGCACAGATACGCAGTATTTT.

The chain carries TRBV18 and TRBJ2-1, with TRBD2 as a possible D gene (7 bases). CDR1 and CDR2 from the germline V gene are KGHSH and LQKENI. With 3 bases removed from V and 6 bases from J, the gap between germline ends came to 18 bases. CDR3 size: 16 residues. CDR3 region: CASSPAARGHSNEQFF. Here the CDR3 DNA reads TGTGCCAGCTCACCCGCCGCGCGGGGGCACTCCAATGAGCAGTTCTTC. The full variable domain, rest sourced from reference TRBV18 and TRBJ2-1, is NAGVMQNPRHLVRRRGQEARLRCSPMKGHSHVYWYRQLPEEGLKFMVYLQKENIIDESGMPKERFSAEFPKEGPSILRIQQVVRGDSAAYFCASSPAARGHSNEQFFGPGTRLTVL.

The chain has TRBV19 and TRBJ1-1, with D hard to call. Trimming removed 8 bases from V and 5 bases from J, with 18 bases in between. The CDR3 runs 14 residues. Germline V CDR1 and CDR2: LNHDA, SQIVND (reference sequence). CDR3 DNA sequence: TGTGCCAGTCGCCTTGGTGGGGAGTGGACTGAAGCTTTCTTT. It encodes CASRLGGEWTEAFF.

This chain joins TRBV29-1 and TRBJ2-1; 10 bases are shared with TRBD1. Germline assignment: CDR1 SQVTM and CDR2 ANQGSEA. The CDR3 loop spans 16 amino acids. The trim removed 2 bases at V and 2 bases at J, leaving 6 bases unmatched. In DNA form, the CDR3 reads TGCAGCGTTGAATACGGGACAGGGGCGACCTACAATGAGCAGTTCTTC. Translated, it gives CSVEYGTGATYNEQFF.

The rearrangement joins TRBV7-3 to TRBJ2-1; 13 positions agree with TRBD2. Germline lookup yields CDR1 SGHTA and CDR2 FQGTGA. Trimming cost V 5 bases and J 9 bases; bases outside gene matches: 10. This CDR3 comprises 16 residues. The CDR3 region has the DNA TGTGCCAGCAGCACTCAACTAGCGGGGGGGTTCCTTGAGCAGTTCTTC. It codes for CASSTQLAGGFLEQFF.